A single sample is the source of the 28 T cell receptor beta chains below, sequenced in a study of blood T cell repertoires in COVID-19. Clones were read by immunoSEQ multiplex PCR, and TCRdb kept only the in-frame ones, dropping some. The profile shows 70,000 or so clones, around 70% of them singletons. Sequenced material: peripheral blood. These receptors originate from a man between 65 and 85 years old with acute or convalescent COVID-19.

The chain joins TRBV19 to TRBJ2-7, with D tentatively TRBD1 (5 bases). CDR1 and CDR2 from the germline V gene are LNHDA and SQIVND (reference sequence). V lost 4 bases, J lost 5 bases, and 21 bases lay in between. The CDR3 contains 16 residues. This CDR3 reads CASSRGTGPNPDEQYF. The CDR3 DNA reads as TGTGCCAGTAGTAGGGGTACAGGCCCTAACCCGGACGAGCAGTACTTC.

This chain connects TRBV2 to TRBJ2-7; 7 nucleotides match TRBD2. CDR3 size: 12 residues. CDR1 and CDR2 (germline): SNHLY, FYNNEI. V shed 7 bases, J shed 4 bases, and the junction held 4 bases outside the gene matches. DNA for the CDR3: TGTGCCAGCAAAAGCGGGGCGTACGAGCAGTACTTC. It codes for CASKSGAYEQYF.

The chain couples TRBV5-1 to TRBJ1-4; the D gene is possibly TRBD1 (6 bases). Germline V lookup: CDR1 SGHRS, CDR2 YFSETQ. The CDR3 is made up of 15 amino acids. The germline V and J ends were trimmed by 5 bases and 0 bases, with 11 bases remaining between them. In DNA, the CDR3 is TGCGCCAGCAGACAGGGACCTGCAACTAATGAAAAACTGTTTTTT. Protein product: CASRQGPATNEKLFF.

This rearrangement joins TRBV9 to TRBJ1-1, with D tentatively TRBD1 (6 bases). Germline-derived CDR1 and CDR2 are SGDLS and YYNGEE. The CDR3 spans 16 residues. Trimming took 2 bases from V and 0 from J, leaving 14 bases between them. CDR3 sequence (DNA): TGTGCCAGCAGCGTCGCGTCGGACAGCATGAACACTGAAGCTTTCTTT. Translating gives CASSVASDSMNTEAFF.

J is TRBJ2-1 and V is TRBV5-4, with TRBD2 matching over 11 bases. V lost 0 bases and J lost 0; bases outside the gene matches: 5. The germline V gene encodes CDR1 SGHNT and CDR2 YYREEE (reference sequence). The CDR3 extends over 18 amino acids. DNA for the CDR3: TGTGCCAGCAGCTTGGTGGCTAGCGGGAGGAGCTCCTACAATGAGCAGTTCTTC. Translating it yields CASSLVASGRSSYNEQFF.

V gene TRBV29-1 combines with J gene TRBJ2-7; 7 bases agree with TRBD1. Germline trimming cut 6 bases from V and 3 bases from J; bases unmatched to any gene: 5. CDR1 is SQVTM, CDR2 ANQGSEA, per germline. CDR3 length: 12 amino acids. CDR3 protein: CSVSDRLYEQYF. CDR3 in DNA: TGCAGCGTCTCGGACAGGCTCTACGAGCAGTACTTC.

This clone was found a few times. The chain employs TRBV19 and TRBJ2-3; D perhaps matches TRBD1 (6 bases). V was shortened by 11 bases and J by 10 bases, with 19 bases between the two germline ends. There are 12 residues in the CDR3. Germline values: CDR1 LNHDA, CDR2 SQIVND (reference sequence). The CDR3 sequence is CAAGTPRSAQYF. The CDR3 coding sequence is TGTGCCGCCGGGACACCCCGGTCAGCGCAGTATTTT.

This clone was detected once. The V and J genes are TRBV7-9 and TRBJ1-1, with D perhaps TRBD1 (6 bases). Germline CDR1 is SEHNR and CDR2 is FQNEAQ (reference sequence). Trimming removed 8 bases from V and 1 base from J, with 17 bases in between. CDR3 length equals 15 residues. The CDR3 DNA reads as TGTGCCAGCGAGCCGAGGGGCAGGGGGAACACTGAAGCTTTCTTT. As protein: CASEPRGRGNTEAFF.

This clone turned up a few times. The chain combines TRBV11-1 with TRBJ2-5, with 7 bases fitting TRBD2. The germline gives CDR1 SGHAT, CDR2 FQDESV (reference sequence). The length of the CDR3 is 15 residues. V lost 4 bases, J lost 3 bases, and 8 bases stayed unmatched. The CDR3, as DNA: TGTGCCAGCAGCTCCCCATGGGGGAGGGAAGAGACCCAGTACTTC. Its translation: CASSSPWGREETQYF.

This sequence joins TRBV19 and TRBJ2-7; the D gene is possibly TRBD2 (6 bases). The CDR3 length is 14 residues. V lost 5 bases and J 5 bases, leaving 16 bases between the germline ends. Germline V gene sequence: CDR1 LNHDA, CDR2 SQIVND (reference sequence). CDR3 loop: CASSDPGRIDEQYF. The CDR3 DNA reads TGTGCCAGTAGTGACCCCGGGAGAATCGACGAGCAGTACTTC.

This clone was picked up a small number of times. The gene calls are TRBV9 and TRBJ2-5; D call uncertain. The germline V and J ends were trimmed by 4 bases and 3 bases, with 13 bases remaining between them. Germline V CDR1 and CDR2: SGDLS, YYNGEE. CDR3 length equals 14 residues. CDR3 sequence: CASSPQVTKETQYF. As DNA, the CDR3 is TGTGCCAGCAGCCCGCAGGTGACGAAAGAGACCCAGTACTTC.

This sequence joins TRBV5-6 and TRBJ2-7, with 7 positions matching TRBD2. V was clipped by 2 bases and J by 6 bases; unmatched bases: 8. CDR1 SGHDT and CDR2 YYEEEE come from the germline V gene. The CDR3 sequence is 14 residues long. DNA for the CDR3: TGTGCCAGCAGCTTAGGACTAGGGGATAGCGAGCAGTACTTC. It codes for CASSLGLGDSEQYF. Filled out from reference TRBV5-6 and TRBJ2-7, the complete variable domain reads DAGVTQSPTHLIKTRGQQVTLRCSPKSGHDTVSWYQQALGQGPQFIFQYYEEEERQRGNFPDRFSGHQFPNYSSELNVNALLLGDSALYLCASSLGLGDSEQYFGPGTRLTVT.

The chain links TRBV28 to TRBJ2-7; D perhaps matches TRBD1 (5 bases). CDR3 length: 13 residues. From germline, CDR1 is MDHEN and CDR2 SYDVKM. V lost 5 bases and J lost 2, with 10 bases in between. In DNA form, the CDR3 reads TGTGCCAGCAGTATGACAGTTCCCTACGAGCAGTACTTC. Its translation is CASSMTVPYEQYF.

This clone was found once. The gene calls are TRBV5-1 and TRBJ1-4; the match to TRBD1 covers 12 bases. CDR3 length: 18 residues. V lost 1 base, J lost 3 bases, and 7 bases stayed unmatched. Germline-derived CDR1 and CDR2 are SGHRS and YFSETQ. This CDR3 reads CASSLKGQGALANEKLFF. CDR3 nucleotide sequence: TGCGCCAGCAGCTTGAAGGGACAGGGGGCGCTGGCTAATGAAAAACTGTTTTTT. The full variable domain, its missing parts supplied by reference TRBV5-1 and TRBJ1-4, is KAGVTQTPRYLIKTRGQQVTLSCSPISGHRSVSWYQQTPGQGLQFLFEYFSETQRNKGNFPGRFSGRQFSNSRSEMNVSTLELGDSALYLCASSLKGQGALANEKLFFGSGTQLSVL.

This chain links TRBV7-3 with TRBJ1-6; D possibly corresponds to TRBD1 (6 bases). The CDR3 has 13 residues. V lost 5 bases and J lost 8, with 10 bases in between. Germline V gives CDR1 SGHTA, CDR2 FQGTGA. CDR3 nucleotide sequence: TGTGCCAGCAGCCAGGGGCCAGATTCACCCCTCCACTTT. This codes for CASSQGPDSPLHF.

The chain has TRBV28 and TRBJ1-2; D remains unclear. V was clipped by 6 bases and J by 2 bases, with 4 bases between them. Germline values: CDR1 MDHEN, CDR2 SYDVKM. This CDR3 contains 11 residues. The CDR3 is CASRQNYGYTF. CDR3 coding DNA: TGTGCCAGCAGACAGAACTATGGCTACACCTTC.

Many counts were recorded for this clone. The CDR3 DNA follows: TGTGCCTCCCAGAGGACAGCTAACTATGGCTACACCTTC. Amino acid sequence: CASQRTANYGYTF. The chain uses TRBV6-5 and TRBJ1-2; TRBD1 might be the D (6 bases). The V and J ends lost 11 bases and 0 bases respectively, with 13 bases between them. The CDR3 loop spans 13 amino acids. Germline values: CDR1 MNHEY, CDR2 SVGAGI.

The CDR3 nucleotides read TGTGCCAGCAGCAGTCCGGGAACAGATACGCAGTATTTT. As protein: CASSSPGTDTQYF. The rearrangement joins TRBV11-3 to TRBJ2-3; TRBD2 might be the D (5 bases). CDR1 SGHNT and CDR2 YENEEA come from the germline V gene. The length of the CDR3 is 13 residues. The V and J ends lost 5 bases and 3 bases respectively, with 9 bases between them.

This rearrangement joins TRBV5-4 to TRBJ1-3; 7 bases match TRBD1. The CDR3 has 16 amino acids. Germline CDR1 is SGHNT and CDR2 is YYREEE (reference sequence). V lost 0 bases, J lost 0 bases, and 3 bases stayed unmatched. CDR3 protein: CASSLARDSSGNTIYF. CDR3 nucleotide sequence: TGTGCCAGCAGCTTGGCCCGGGACAGCTCTGGAAACACCATATATTTT.

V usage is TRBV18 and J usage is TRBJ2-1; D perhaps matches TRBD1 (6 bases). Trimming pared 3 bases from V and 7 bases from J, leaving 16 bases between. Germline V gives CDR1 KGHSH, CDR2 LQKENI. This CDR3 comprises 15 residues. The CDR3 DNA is TGTGCCAGCTCACCCTCAGGGGTTGTGGTGAATGAGCAGTTCTTC. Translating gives CASSPSGVVVNEQFF. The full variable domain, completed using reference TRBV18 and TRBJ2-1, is NAGVMQNPRHLVRRRGQEARLRCSPMKGHSHVYWYRQLPEEGLKFMVYLQKENIIDESGMPKERFSAEFPKEGPSILRIQQVVRGDSAAYFCASSPSGVVVNEQFFGPGTRLTVL.

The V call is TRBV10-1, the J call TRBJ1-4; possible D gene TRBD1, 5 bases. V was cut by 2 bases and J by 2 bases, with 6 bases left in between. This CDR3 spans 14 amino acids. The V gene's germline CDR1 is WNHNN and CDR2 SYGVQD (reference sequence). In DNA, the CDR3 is TGCGCCAGCAGTGAGGGGGGGACTAATGAAAAACTGTTTTTT. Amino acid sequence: CASSEGGTNEKLFF.

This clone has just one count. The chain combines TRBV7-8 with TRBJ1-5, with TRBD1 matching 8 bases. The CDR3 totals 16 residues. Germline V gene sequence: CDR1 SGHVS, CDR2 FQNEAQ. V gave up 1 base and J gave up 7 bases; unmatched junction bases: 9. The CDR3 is CASSLEARGLGQPQHF. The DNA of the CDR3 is TGTGCCAGCAGCTTAGAGGCCAGGGGGCTTGGCCAGCCCCAGCATTTT.

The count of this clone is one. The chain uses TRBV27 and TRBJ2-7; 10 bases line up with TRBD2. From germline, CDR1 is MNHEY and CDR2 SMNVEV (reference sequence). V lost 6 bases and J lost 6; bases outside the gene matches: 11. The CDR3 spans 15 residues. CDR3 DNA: TGTGCCAGCAGAAAAATGGGACTAGCGAGTCCCGAGCAGTACTTC. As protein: CASRKMGLASPEQYF.

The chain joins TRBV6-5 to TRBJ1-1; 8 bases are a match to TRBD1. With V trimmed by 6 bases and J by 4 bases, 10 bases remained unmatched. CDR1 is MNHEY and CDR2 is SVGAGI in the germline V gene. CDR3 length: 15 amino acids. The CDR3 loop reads CASRLLTGVGTEAFF. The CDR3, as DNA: TGTGCCAGCAGGCTACTGACAGGGGTAGGCACTGAAGCTTTCTTT.

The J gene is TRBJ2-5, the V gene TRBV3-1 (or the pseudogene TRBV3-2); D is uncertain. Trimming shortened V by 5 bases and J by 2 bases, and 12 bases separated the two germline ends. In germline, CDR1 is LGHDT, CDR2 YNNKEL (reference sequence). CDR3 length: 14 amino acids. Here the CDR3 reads CASSSGFIQETQYF. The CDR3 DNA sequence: TGTGCCAGCAGCTCCGGGTTTATTCAAGAGACCCAGTACTTC.

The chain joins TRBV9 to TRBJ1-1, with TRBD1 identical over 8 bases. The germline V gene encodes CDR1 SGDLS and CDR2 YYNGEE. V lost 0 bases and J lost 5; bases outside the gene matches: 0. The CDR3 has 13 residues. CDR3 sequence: CASSVGQGTEAFF. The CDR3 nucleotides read TGTGCCAGCAGCGTAGGACAGGGGACTGAAGCTTTCTTT.

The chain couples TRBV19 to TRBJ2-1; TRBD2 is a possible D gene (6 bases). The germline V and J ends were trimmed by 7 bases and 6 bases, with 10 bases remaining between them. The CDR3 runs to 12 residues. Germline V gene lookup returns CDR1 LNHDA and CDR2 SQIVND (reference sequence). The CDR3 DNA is TGTGCCAGTACCCTGCGGGGCAATGAGCAGTTCTTC. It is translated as CASTLRGNEQFF.

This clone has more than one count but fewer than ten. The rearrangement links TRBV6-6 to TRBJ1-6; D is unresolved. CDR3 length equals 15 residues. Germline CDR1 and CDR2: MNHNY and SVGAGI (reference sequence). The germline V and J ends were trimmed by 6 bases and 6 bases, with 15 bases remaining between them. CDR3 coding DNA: TGTGCCAGCAGCCGCTACGAGGGCGGTAATTCACCCCTCCACTTT. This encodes CASSRYEGGNSPLHF.